This passage covers 26 T cell receptor beta chains from one sample sequenced in a study of regulatory T cells in long-lasting Graves disease. Time point specified: newly diagnosed GD, antithyroid drugs for less than 3 months. PBMC-extracted RNA yielded the TCR library. Arm-PCR of CDR3 regions and iRepertoire HTBI primers were used to build TCR beta libraries. Via MiXCR, TCRdb re-called the multiplex PCR reads, giving one row per CDR3 protein. The sample contains around 480,000 distinct CDR3 sequences, roughly 15% of which appear only once. The same data also contributed to another study, on T cells in Graves' hyperthyroidism and ophthalmopathy.

The sample here was peripheral blood mononuclear cells (PBMCs), taken at new diagnosis, from a patient treated with antithyroid drugs. Every receptor here comes from a woman aged 40 to 65 with Graves disease.

V is TRBV9 and J is TRBJ2-5, with 13 bases that match TRBD2. Germline values: CDR1 SGDLS, CDR2 YYNGEE. V was pared by 2 bases and J by 2 bases, with 6 bases of the junction left unmatched. The CDR3 is 17 amino acids. DNA for the CDR3: TGTGCCAGCAGCGTTGGGGGACTAGCGGGGTCGCAAGAGACCCAGTACTTC. This gives the protein CASSVGGLAGSQETQYF.

This clonotype was observed at least ten times. The V call is TRBV12-3 or TRBV12-4, the J call TRBJ2-1; 11 bases align to TRBD2. V shed 6 bases and J 7 bases; nucleotides not matched to a gene: 14. The CDR3 runs to 17 residues. CDR3 in amino acids: CASSSDILAGAWNEQFF. CDR3 bases: TGTGCCAGCAGCTCGGATATACTAGCGGGGGCCTGGAATGAGCAGTTCTTC.

This chain links TRBV5-1 with TRBJ2-5; 7 positions match TRBD1. CDR3 length: 13 residues. Germline V lookup: CDR1 SGHRS, CDR2 YFSETQ. The J segment lost 5 bases and the V segment lost 4 bases, leaving 5 bases of the junction unmatched. Here the CDR3 reads CASSRGRGETQYF. In DNA, the CDR3 is TGCGCCAGCAGCCGGGGCAGGGGGGAGACCCAGTACTTC.

This chain joins TRBV6-5 and TRBJ2-5; TRBD1 agrees at 8 bases. The junction had 8 bases not matched to a gene; V was cut back by 2 bases and J by 12 bases. This CDR3 has 13 residues. Germline loops: CDR1 MNHEY, CDR2 SVGAGI. The CDR3 DNA follows: TGTGCCAGCAGTTACGGGGGACAGGATCACAAGTACTTC. Amino acid sequence: CASSYGGQDHKYF.

The CDR3 region has the DNA TGCAGTGCCGATATGAAACCCTACGAGCAGTACTTC. This encodes CSADMKPYEQYF. The J gene is TRBJ2-7, the V gene TRBV20-1; no clear D gene. The CDR3 runs to 12 residues. The germline gives CDR1 DFQATT, CDR2 SNEGSKA (reference sequence). The V end was cut by 6 bases, the J end by 2 bases, with 11 bases between.

J is TRBJ2-7 and V is TRBV6-2 or TRBV6-3, with D tentatively TRBD1 or TRBD2 (5 bases each). Trimming cost V 6 bases and J 3 bases, with 9 bases left between them. Germline lookup yields CDR1 MNHEY and CDR2 SVGEGT. The CDR3 runs to 12 residues. The CDR3 DNA sequence: TGTGCCAGCAGGGGGGTCGTCTACGAGCAGTACTTC. Translating it yields CASRGVVYEQYF.

This clonotype was detected many times. The chain employs TRBV20-1 and TRBJ1-2; tentative D call: TRBD1 (6 bases). CDR3 length equals 13 residues. The V gene lost 5 bases and the J gene lost 8 bases, with 18 bases spanning the gap. In germline, CDR1 is DFQATT, CDR2 SNEGSKA (reference sequence). CDR3 sequence: CSAPHRVTGGYTF. DNA of the CDR3: TGCAGTGCTCCCCACAGGGTAACAGGCGGCTACACCTTC.

The rearrangement joins TRBV27 to TRBJ2-6; tentatively, D is TRBD1 (5 bases). Germline CDR1 is MNHEY and CDR2 is SMNVEV (reference sequence). The V end lost 6 bases, the J end lost 1 base, and 10 bases lay between the germline ends. This CDR3 has 15 amino acids. CDR3 DNA: TGTGCCAGCAGGCAGGGTGGGTCTGGGGCCAACGTCCTGACTTTC. Its translation: CASRQGGSGANVLTF.

This clonotype was recorded many times. The CDR3 sequence: CASSFGQVYGYTF. CDR3 nucleotide sequence: TGTGCCAGCAGTTTTGGACAGGTCTATGGCTACACCTTC. The genes are TRBV12-3 or TRBV12-4 and TRBJ1-2, with 7 bases matching TRBD1. This CDR3 comprises 13 residues. V lost 3 bases, J lost 4 bases, and 2 bases stayed unmatched.

In its sample, this clonotype was seen a few times. The gene calls are TRBV10-3 and TRBJ1-2; 7 positions match TRBD1. Germline V gene data show CDR1 as ENHRY and CDR2 as SYGVKD. The CDR3 length is 12 residues. V was pared by 7 bases and J by 10 bases, with 9 bases of the junction left unmatched. CDR3 sequence: CAINPTGMDYTF. The CDR3 DNA is TGTGCCATCAACCCGACAGGGATGGACTACACCTTC.

This clonotype was observed a few times. With a much larger clone just one base away, this may be a read error. The chain is built from TRBV7-9 and TRBJ2-3, with unresolved D. The V end lost 5 bases, the J end lost 3 bases, and 3 bases lay between the germline ends. Germline V CDR1 and CDR2: SEHNR, FQNEAQ (reference sequence). The CDR3 loop spans 11 amino acids. The CDR3 protein is CASSMTDTQYF. The CDR3 DNA reads TGTGCCAGCAGCATGACAGATACGCAGTATTTT.

This clonotype was seen at least ten times. The V gene is TRBV3-1, the J gene TRBJ1-1; perhaps TRBD1 as D (6 bases). The CDR3 extends over 14 amino acids. Germline V gives CDR1 LGHDT, CDR2 YNNKEL (reference sequence). Trimming cost V 4 bases and J 2 bases, with 11 bases left between them. The CDR3 DNA follows: TGTGCCAGCAGCCCAACAGGGTCCAACACTGAAGCTTTCTTT. This translates into CASSPTGSNTEAFF.

The chain links TRBV10-3 to TRBJ2-7; D is unresolved. Trimming cost V 5 bases and J 2 bases, with 7 bases left between them. The CDR3 consists of 12 residues. The germline V gene encodes CDR1 ENHRY and CDR2 SYGVKD. In DNA, the CDR3 is TGTGCCATCAGTAAGGATCCCTACGAGCAGTACTTC. Translated, it gives CAISKDPYEQYF.

Many counts were recorded for this clonotype. The chain has TRBV6-2 or TRBV6-3 and TRBJ2-3; D is perhaps TRBD1 (6 bases). V was trimmed by 6 bases and J by 2 bases, leaving 18 bases between them. The germline CDR1 and CDR2 sequences are MNHEY and SVGEGT. This CDR3 contains 16 residues. The CDR3 region has the DNA TGTGCCAGCAGAGACAGGCATTCCTCGGTCACAGATACGCAGTATTTT. Amino acid sequence: CASRDRHSSVTDTQYF.

The table lists this clonotype with many counts. The chain combines TRBV28 with TRBJ1-1; D remains unclear. Trimming cost V 2 bases and J 4 bases, with 5 bases left between them. Germline loops: CDR1 MDHEN, CDR2 SYDVKM. The length of the CDR3 is 12 residues. The CDR3 DNA follows: TGTGCCAGCAGTTTACGTCTCACTGAAGCTTTCTTT. This translates into CASSLRLTEAFF.

This clonotype has ten or more counts. The J gene is TRBJ2-3, the V gene TRBV7-3, with D unclear. Germline values: CDR1 SGHTA, CDR2 FQGTGA. Trimming cost V 3 bases and J 6 bases, with 10 bases left between them. The CDR3 totals 13 residues. The CDR3 DNA sequence: TGTGCCAGCAGCTTGTCCTCCCCCGATACGCAGTATTTT. This translates into CASSLSSPDTQYF.

V and J are TRBV3-1 and TRBJ1-2, with 9 bases matching TRBD1. The CDR3 extends over 13 amino acids. V lost 4 bases, J lost 9 bases, and 6 bases stayed unmatched. CDR1 is LGHDT, CDR2 YNNKEL, per germline (reference sequence). The CDR3: CASSLQGALSYTF. The CDR3 region has the DNA TGTGCCAGCAGCCTACAGGGGGCGCTGAGCTACACCTTC.

Regarding this clonotype: This may come from a read error, since a much larger clone is one base off. The CDR3 does not end in the conserved phenylalanine or tryptophan, so this is likely a read error. The chain has TRBV6-1 and TRBJ2-7; D unclear. CDR3 length: 14 residues. V lost 6 bases and J 2 bases, leaving 14 bases between the germline ends. The germline V gene encodes CDR1 MNHNS and CDR2 SASEGT. The CDR3 spells CASRLSTSPYEQYL. The CDR3 DNA reads TGTGCCAGCAGACTTTCGACATCTCCCTACGAGCAGTACCTC.

This clonotype occurred many times. This sequence joins TRBV20-1 and TRBJ2-5, with D tentatively TRBD1 (6 bases). V was trimmed by 0 bases and J by 3 bases, leaving 11 bases between them. CDR1 and CDR2 from the germline V gene are DFQATT and SNEGSKA (reference sequence). CDR3 size: 14 residues. For the CDR3, the DNA is TGCAGTGCTAGAGATGCCCAGGGGAAAGAGACCCAGTACTTC. Its translation: CSARDAQGKETQYF.

Concerning this clonotype itself: A much larger clone differs from this one at a single base, so this may be a read error. Since no conserved phenylalanine or tryptophan closes the CDR3, a read error is the likely cause. This chain links TRBV4-1 with TRBJ2-5; 7 positions agree with TRBD1. Trimming cost V 2 bases and J 4 bases; bases outside gene matches: 10. Per germline, CDR1 MGHRA and CDR2 YSYEKL. The CDR3 consists of 16 residues. The CDR3: CASSQSSDRAGETQYS. CDR3 DNA: TGCGCCAGCAGCCAATCCTCAGACAGGGCGGGAGAGACCCAGTACTCC.

To note about this clonotype: This sequence may be a read error, since a much larger clone differs from it by one base. The chain recombines TRBV28 with TRBJ1-3, with a tentative D call TRBD1 (6 bases). This CDR3 has 16 amino acids. Per the germline V gene, CDR1 is MDHEN and CDR2 is SYDVKM. The CDR3 is CASSLTGDTHGSTIYF. In DNA, the CDR3 is TGTGCCAGCAGTTTAACTGGGGACACTCATGGAAGCACCATATATTTT.

This clonotype was seen a few times. The chain is built from TRBV20-1 and TRBJ1-3; D remains unclear. CDR3 size: 15 residues. CDR1 is DFQATT, CDR2 SNEGSKA, per germline (reference sequence). Trimming took 6 bases from V and 2 from J, leaving 17 bases between them. CDR3 nucleotides: TGCAGTGCCACCTCCGACAAGACGGCTGGAAACACCATATATTTT. It translates to CSATSDKTAGNTIYF.

Ten or more counts support this clonotype. The V and J genes are TRBV27 and TRBJ2-5, with D perhaps matching TRBD1 (6 bases). The CDR3 runs to 14 residues. Germline loops: CDR1 MNHEY, CDR2 SMNVEV (reference sequence). Between the trimmed V and J ends, which lost 4 bases and 5 bases, there was a span of 14 bases. Written as DNA, the CDR3 is TGTGCCAGCAGTTCTTACAGGGAACGGGAGACCCAGTACTTC. Residues: CASSSYRERETQYF.

This clonotype has a count of ten or more. The chain links TRBV5-1 to TRBJ2-1; the match to TRBD1 covers 9 bases. CDR3 size: 16 residues. Germline V gene lookup returns CDR1 SGHRS and CDR2 YFSETQ. The trim removed 2 bases at V and 2 bases at J, leaving 5 bases unmatched. The DNA for the CDR3 is TGCGCCAGCAGCTTAGGGACAGGGAAGCCCTACAATGAGCAGTTCTTC. Translating it yields CASSLGTGKPYNEQFF.

The gene calls are TRBV28 and TRBJ1-5; D is possibly TRBD1 (5 bases). V was cut by 5 bases and J by 5 bases, with 13 bases left in between. The CDR3 has 14 amino acids. Germline CDR1 MDHEN, CDR2 SYDVKM. Here the CDR3 reads CASSPGAVYQPQHF. CDR3 DNA sequence: TGTGCCAGCAGTCCCGGGGCCGTCTATCAGCCCCAGCATTTT.

At least ten counts were recorded for this clonotype. The chain employs TRBV5-5 and TRBJ1-1, with no clear D. This CDR3 contains 12 residues. CDR1 is SGHKS and CDR2 is YYEKEE in the germline V gene (reference sequence). V lost 4 bases and J lost 5, with 9 bases in between. The CDR3 DNA sequence: TGTGCCAGCAGCCACGTAGGGACTGAAGCTTTCTTT. It encodes CASSHVGTEAFF.